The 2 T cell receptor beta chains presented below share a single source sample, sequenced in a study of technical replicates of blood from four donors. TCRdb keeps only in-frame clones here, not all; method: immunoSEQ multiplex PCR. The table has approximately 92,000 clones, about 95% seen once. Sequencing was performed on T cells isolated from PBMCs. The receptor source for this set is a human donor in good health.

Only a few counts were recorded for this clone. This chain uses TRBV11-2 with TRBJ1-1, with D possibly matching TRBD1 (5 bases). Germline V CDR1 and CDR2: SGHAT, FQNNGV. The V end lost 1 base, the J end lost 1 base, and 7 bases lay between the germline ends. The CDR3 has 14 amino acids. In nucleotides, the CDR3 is TGTGCCAGCAGCTTAGGACAGTCGAACACTGAAGCTTTCTTT. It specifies CASSLGQSNTEAFF.

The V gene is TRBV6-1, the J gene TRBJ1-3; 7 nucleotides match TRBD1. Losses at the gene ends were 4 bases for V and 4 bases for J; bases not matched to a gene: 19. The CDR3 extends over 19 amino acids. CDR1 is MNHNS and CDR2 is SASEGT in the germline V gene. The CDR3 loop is CASSAYKYFTGESGNTIYF. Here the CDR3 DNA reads TGTGCCAGCAGTGCCTATAAATATTTTACAGGGGAATCGGGAAACACCATATATTTT.